These 10 T cell receptor beta chains originate from one sample sequenced in a study of blood T cell repertoires in COVID-19. Clones were sequenced by immunoSEQ multiplex PCR, and TCRdb holds only the in-frame ones, with some missing. The sample holds 210,000 or so clones, roughly 80% seen once. Sequences were obtained from peripheral blood. Receptors originate from a woman aged 80 or over with acute or convalescent COVID-19.

This clone was seen a single time. The rearrangement joins TRBV5-6 to TRBJ1-3; the D gene is possibly TRBD1 (5 bases). V was cut by 4 bases and J by 0 bases, with 11 bases left in between. Germline V gene lookup returns CDR1 SGHDT and CDR2 YYEEEE. CDR3 length equals 15 residues. The CDR3 region has the DNA TGTGCCAGCAGCGTCGGACATATCTCTGGAAACACCATATATTTT. Encoded protein: CASSVGHISGNTIYF.

The chain links TRBV19 to TRBJ1-5; D gene ambiguous. The V gene lost 6 bases and the J gene lost 9 bases, with 18 bases spanning the gap. The germline V gene encodes CDR1 LNHDA and CDR2 SQIVND (reference sequence). The CDR3 covers 14 residues. The CDR3 DNA follows: TGTGCCAGTAGCCCCTCAGAGGAGGACCTGCCCCAGCATTTT. Its protein is CASSPSEEDLPQHF.

The count of this clone is one. This chain connects TRBV6-5 to TRBJ1-4, with unresolved D. Trimming pared 2 bases from V and 8 bases from J, leaving 12 bases between. The V gene's germline CDR1 is MNHEY and CDR2 SVGAGI. CDR3 length equals 14 residues. CDR3 residues: CASSYPEAIEKLFF. The CDR3 region has the DNA TGTGCCAGCAGTTACCCTGAGGCCATAGAAAAACTGTTTTTT.

The rearrangement joins TRBV28 to TRBJ2-1, with a tentative D call TRBD2 (5 bases). Trimming took off 2 bases at V and 0 bases at J, with 8 bases between the two ends. CDR1 and CDR2 from the germline V gene are MDHEN and SYDVKM. The CDR3 covers 15 residues. Written as DNA, the CDR3 is TGTGCCAGCAGTTTACTAGGGAGCTCCTACAATGAGCAGTTCTTC. Translation: CASSLLGSSYNEQFF.

The chain couples TRBV19 to TRBJ1-6; perhaps TRBD1 as D (6 bases). The CDR3 covers 16 residues. Trimming stripped 6 bases from V and 0 bases from J, with 12 bases between. Looked up from germline, CDR1 is LNHDA and CDR2 is SQIVND (reference sequence). As DNA, the CDR3 is TGTGCCAGTAGAATTCAGGACAGCTCCTATAATTCACCCCTCCACTTT. Protein sequence: CASRIQDSSYNSPLHF.

V is TRBV9 and J is TRBJ2-5; the match to TRBD2 covers 8 bases. Germline loops: CDR1 SGDLS, CDR2 YYNGEE. The CDR3 is made up of 17 amino acids. The V and J ends lost 0 bases and 5 bases, in that order; junction bases with no gene match: 12. The CDR3 is CASSVGIAGLGGETQYF. The CDR3 DNA is TGTGCCAGCAGCGTAGGAATAGCGGGGCTCGGAGGTGAGACCCAGTACTTC.

This clone was seen once. This chain joins TRBV6-6 and TRBJ2-5; weak D call: TRBD2 (6 bases). Germline CDR1 and CDR2: MNHNY and SVGAGI (reference sequence). CDR3 size: 14 residues. V lost 0 bases and J 5 bases, leaving 10 bases between the germline ends. The CDR3 here is CASSYSGLGETQYF. CDR3 coding DNA: TGTGCCAGCAGTTACTCGGGACTGGGGGAGACCCAGTACTTC.

This chain joins TRBV27 and TRBJ1-5, with 8 positions matching TRBD1. In germline, CDR1 is MNHEY, CDR2 SMNVEV (reference sequence). V dropped 0 bases and J dropped 4; count of bases not matched to a gene: 2. The CDR3 runs 15 residues. In DNA, the CDR3 is TGTGCCAGCAGTTTATCTCGGACAGGGAATCAGCCCCAGCATTTT. Its translation is CASSLSRTGNQPQHF.

The rearrangement links TRBV12-3 or TRBV12-4 to TRBJ1-5; tentative D call: TRBD1 (5 bases). V shed 5 bases and J shed 12 bases, with 17 bases lying between them. CDR3 length equals 13 residues. CDR3 residues: CASSPEGRGVQHF. The CDR3 DNA follows: TGTGCCAGCAGTCCAGAGGGGCGGGGGGTCCAGCATTTT.

The chain uses TRBV7-9 and TRBJ2-1; 7 nucleotides agree with TRBD2. V lost 1 base and J lost 1; bases outside the gene matches: 4. The CDR3 loop spans 16 amino acids. CDR1 is SEHNR, CDR2 FQNEAQ, per germline (reference sequence). CDR3 amino acids: CASSLGAGSSYNEQFF. CDR3 sequence (DNA): TGTGCCAGCAGCTTAGGAGCGGGATCATCCTACAATGAGCAGTTCTTC.